One sample yielded the 32 T cell receptor beta chains listed below, sequenced in a study of monozygotic twins with cystic fibrosis. Here immunoSEQ multiplex PCR was the method, and the copy in TCRdb shows in-frame clones only, minus some. The data contain tens of thousands of clones, 95% to 98% of them singletons. The source material was blood. These receptor sequences come from a girl between 2 and 10 years old with cystic fibrosis.

The chain employs TRBV30 and TRBJ2-7; no reliable D call. This CDR3 has 19 residues. V was clipped by 4 bases and J by 6 bases, with 34 bases between them. CDR1 is GTSNPN and CDR2 is SVGIG in the germline V gene (reference sequence). CDR3 region: CAWNPPAGSSSRFSPEQYF. CDR3 sequence (DNA): TGTGCCTGGAACCCTCCCGCTGGAAGTTCCTCGCGGTTCTCCCCCGAGCAGTACTTC. Complete variable domain (other parts from reference TRBV30 and TRBJ2-7): SQTIHQWPATLVQPVGSPLSLECTVEGTSNPNLYWYRQAAGRGLQLLFYSVGIGQISSEVPQNLSASRPQDRQFILSSKKLLLSDSGFYLCAWNPPAGSSSRFSPEQYFGPGTRLTVT.

The chain joins TRBV5-1 to TRBJ1-1; maybe TRBD1 (5 bases). CDR1 and CDR2 from the germline V gene are SGHRS and YFSETQ. The CDR3 covers 16 residues. Trimming left V 4 bases short and J 0 bases short, with 16 bases between. CDR3 nucleotide sequence: TGCGCCAGCAGCCCGGGGACGGACGCTATGAACACTGAAGCTTTCTTT. The encoded protein is CASSPGTDAMNTEAFF.

The chain employs TRBV6-6 and TRBJ1-2; 7 bases are shared with TRBD1. CDR3 length: 14 amino acids. Unmatched junction bases numbered 13, after V lost 8 bases and J lost 7 bases. From germline, CDR1 is MNHNY and CDR2 SVGAGI (reference sequence). For the CDR3, the DNA is TGTGCCAGCCGACAGGAAGGACAGGTCGCTGGCTACACCTTC. Translation: CASRQEGQVAGYTF.

This clone was seen once. This chain links TRBV19 with TRBJ1-1, with D tentatively TRBD1 (5 bases). The CDR3 contains 13 residues. CDR1 LNHDA and CDR2 SQIVND come from the germline V gene (reference sequence). The V gene lost 0 bases and the J gene lost 11 bases, with 13 bases spanning the gap. The CDR3 DNA sequence: TGTGCCAGTAGTATAGATGGGGCACCCCGGGCTTTCTTT. Translated: CASSIDGAPRAFF.

V gene TRBV5-1 combines with J gene TRBJ2-3, with 7 bases aligning to TRBD1. Germline V lookup: CDR1 SGHRS, CDR2 YFSETQ. V shed 4 bases and J 2 bases; nucleotides not matched to a gene: 10. The CDR3 loop spans 16 amino acids. CDR3 residues: CASSNTGDRFTDTQYF. The CDR3 region has the DNA TGCGCCAGCAGCAACACCGGGGACAGATTCACAGATACGCAGTATTTT.

The chain recombines TRBV28 with TRBJ1-2; no reliable D call. The CDR3 extends over 12 amino acids. Germline V gene lookup returns CDR1 MDHEN and CDR2 SYDVKM. V was shortened by 5 bases and J by 8 bases, with 12 bases between the two germline ends. The CDR3 region is CASSTPSRGYTF. CDR3 DNA sequence: TGTGCCAGCAGTACCCCTTCGCGGGGCTACACCTTC.

The table lists this clone with a count of one. The V gene is TRBV5-6, the J gene TRBJ1-4; D might be TRBD1 (6 bases). CDR1 is SGHDT and CDR2 is YYEEEE in the germline V gene. The CDR3 contains 13 residues. V was cut by 4 bases and J by 5 bases, with 9 bases left in between. The CDR3 reads CASSTGQNEKLFF. The DNA for the CDR3 is TGTGCCAGCAGCACCGGACAGAATGAAAAACTGTTTTTT.

The J gene is TRBJ2-7, the V gene TRBV28; D gene unclear. Looked up from germline, CDR1 is MDHEN and CDR2 is SYDVKM. Trimming shortened V by 6 bases and J by 3 bases, and 6 bases separated the two germline ends. This CDR3 comprises 11 residues. CDR3 residues: CASSRVYEQYF. The CDR3 DNA is TGTGCCAGCAGCCGGGTCTACGAGCAGTACTTC. The full variable domain, its missing parts supplied by reference TRBV28 and TRBJ2-7, is DVKVTQSSRYLVKRTGEKVFLECVQDMDHENMFWYRQDPGLGLRLIYFSYDVKMKEKGDIPEGYSVSREKKERFSLILESASTNQTSMYLCASSRVYEQYFGPGTRLTVT.

The V and J genes are TRBV6-5 and TRBJ2-5; 7 nucleotides agree with TRBD1. The J segment lost 4 bases and the V segment lost 2 bases, leaving 7 bases of the junction unmatched. This CDR3 is 15 amino acids long. Looked up from germline, CDR1 is MNHEY and CDR2 is SVGAGI. CDR3 in DNA: TGTGCCAGCAGTTACGGATCTTACAGGGGAGAGACCCAGTACTTC. Its translation: CASSYGSYRGETQYF.

Only one count was recorded for this clone. J is TRBJ1-5 and V is TRBV30; D call uncertain. This CDR3 has 13 residues. Trimming shortened V by 3 bases and J by 4 bases, and 10 bases separated the two germline ends. Per germline, CDR1 GTSNPN and CDR2 SVGIG (reference sequence). DNA for the CDR3: TGTGCCTGGAGGGACGGCCCAAATCAGCCCCAGCATTTT. Translated: CAWRDGPNQPQHF.

This chain uses TRBV30 with TRBJ2-7, with TRBD2 identical over 15 bases. There are 15 residues in the CDR3. CDR1 and CDR2 from the germline V gene are GTSNPN and SVGIG (reference sequence). Germline trimming cut 2 bases from V and 5 bases from J; bases unmatched to any gene: 4. As DNA, the CDR3 is TGTGCCTGGAGTCGGACTAGCGGGAGGGCCCACGAGCAGTACTTC. Protein product: CAWSRTSGRAHEQYF. Drawing the rest from reference TRBV30 and TRBJ2-7, the complete variable domain is SQTIHQWPATLVQPVGSPLSLECTVEGTSNPNLYWYRQAAGRGLQLLFYSVGIGQISSEVPQNLSASRPQDRQFILSSKKLLLSDSGFYLCAWSRTSGRAHEQYFGPGTRLTVT.

This chain uses TRBV25-1 with TRBJ2-7, with a weak D call TRBD2 (5 bases). Germline assignment: CDR1 MGHDK and CDR2 SYGVNS. The CDR3 runs 11 residues. Trimming removed 5 bases at V and 3 bases at J, with 5 bases between. CDR3 in DNA: TGTGCCAGCAGTCGGGGCTACGAGCAGTACTTC. Encoded protein: CASSRGYEQYF.

V and J are TRBV6-5 and TRBJ2-5, with a possible D match to TRBD2 (6 bases). Germline values: CDR1 MNHEY, CDR2 SVGAGI. The V end was cut by 8 bases, the J end by 2 bases, with 15 bases between. The CDR3 runs 14 residues. Here the CDR3 reads CASGVGGVQETQYF. CDR3 coding DNA: TGTGCCAGCGGTGTAGGAGGGGTTCAAGAGACCCAGTACTTC.

The V and J genes are TRBV19 and TRBJ1-5, with 7 bases that match TRBD1. V gave up 5 bases and J gave up 5 bases; unmatched junction bases: 12. The germline CDR1 and CDR2 sequences are LNHDA and SQIVND (reference sequence). The CDR3 contains 16 residues. This CDR3 is CASSLGLRGLYQPQHF. CDR3 nucleotide sequence: TGTGCCAGTAGTCTAGGCTTGAGGGGGCTTTATCAGCCCCAGCATTTT.

The chain carries TRBV5-1 and TRBJ2-1; 8 nucleotides line up with TRBD2. The trim removed 4 bases at V and 5 bases at J, leaving 14 bases unmatched. This CDR3 region has 17 residues. The germline gives CDR1 SGHRS, CDR2 YFSETQ. CDR3 sequence: CASSVPTEKLADNEQFF. The CDR3 DNA reads as TGCGCCAGCAGCGTTCCAACAGAAAAACTAGCGGACAATGAGCAGTTCTTC.

The V and J genes are TRBV7-9 and TRBJ1-1; D is perhaps TRBD1 (5 bases). Trimming left V 0 bases short and J 7 bases short, with 6 bases between. This CDR3 is 12 amino acids long. Germline V CDR1 and CDR2: SEHNR, FQNEAQ (reference sequence). The CDR3 is CASSLAGGEAFF. The CDR3 bases are TGTGCCAGCAGCTTAGCGGGGGGTGAAGCTTTCTTT.

This sequence joins TRBV5-4 and TRBJ1-1; 7 positions match TRBD1. V was clipped by 4 bases and J by 8 bases; unmatched bases: 14. The CDR3 has 15 amino acids. Germline CDR1 reads SGHNT; CDR2 reads YYREEE (reference sequence). In DNA form, the CDR3 reads TGTGCCAGCAGCCAAAGAGGGGGCCCGTTTCTGGAAGCTTTCTTT. Its translation: CASSQRGGPFLEAFF.

This rearrangement joins TRBV4-1 to TRBJ1-2, with D possibly matching TRBD1 (5 bases). Looked up from germline, CDR1 is MGHRA and CDR2 is YSYEKL. The CDR3 covers 14 residues. V gave up 3 bases and J gave up 3 bases, with 11 bases separating them. The CDR3 DNA sequence: TGCGCCAGCAGCCAGGGGGGTTCCGACTATGGCTACACCTTC. It specifies CASSQGGSDYGYTF.

The V gene is TRBV29-1, the J gene TRBJ2-2; 8 bases match TRBD1. The CDR3 spans 14 residues. Trimming took 7 bases from V and 7 from J; bases not matched to a gene: 11. Germline values: CDR1 SQVTM, CDR2 ANQGSEA. In nucleotides, the CDR3 is TGCAGCGCCACCGCGGACAGGGTTGACGGGGAGCTGTTTTTT. Protein sequence: CSATADRVDGELFF.

This sequence joins TRBV9 and TRBJ1-5, with 9 nucleotides matching TRBD1. Germline trimming cut 6 bases from V and 7 bases from J; bases unmatched to any gene: 17. CDR1 SGDLS and CDR2 YYNGEE come from the germline V gene. This CDR3 has 17 amino acids. The CDR3 DNA reads as TGTGCCAGCACCAAATACGGGGGGGACAGGGTGGACCAGCCCCAGCATTTT. Translated, it gives CASTKYGGDRVDQPQHF.

The rearrangement uses TRBV19 and TRBJ2-2; 10 positions match TRBD1. The CDR3 totals 16 residues. Unmatched junction bases numbered 10, after V lost 7 bases and J lost 5 bases. CDR1 and CDR2 (germline): LNHDA, SQIVND (reference sequence). The CDR3 sequence is CASIKGGTGATGELFF. DNA of the CDR3: TGTGCCAGTATCAAAGGAGGGACAGGGGCGACCGGGGAGCTGTTTTTT.

The V gene is TRBV4-1, the J gene TRBJ2-3; D possibly corresponds to TRBD2 (6 bases). Deletions cut 0 bases from V and 0 bases from J, with 22 bases between. The CDR3 covers 20 residues. Germline V gives CDR1 MGHRA, CDR2 YSYEKL. Written as DNA, the CDR3 is TGCGCCAGCAGCCAAGAAGGCTCAGCGGGCTCCGGGTTTAGCACAGATACGCAGTATTTT. It specifies CASSQEGSAGSGFSTDTQYF.

V is TRBV4-1 and J is TRBJ2-1, with 8 bases matching TRBD2. V was pared by 1 base and J by 3 bases, with 8 bases of the junction left unmatched. The germline V gene encodes CDR1 MGHRA and CDR2 YSYEKL. CDR3 length: 17 amino acids. CDR3 DNA: TGCGCCAGCAGCCAAGGGCCCCCAGCGGGAGTCTACAATGAGCAGTTCTTC. Amino acid sequence: CASSQGPPAGVYNEQFF.

The chain joins TRBV6-5 to TRBJ2-1, with a weak D call TRBD2 (6 bases). The germline gives CDR1 MNHEY, CDR2 SVGAGI. Deletions cut 4 bases from V and 4 bases from J, with 14 bases between. The CDR3 is 15 residues long. CDR3: CASSSGTPDYNEQFF. The CDR3, as DNA: TGTGCCAGCAGTTCCGGGACTCCGGATTACAATGAGCAGTTCTTC.

V and J are TRBV29-1 and TRBJ1-2; possible D gene TRBD1, 6 bases. Germline CDR1 and CDR2: SQVTM and ANQGSEA. The CDR3 contains 13 residues. V shed 4 bases and J shed 4 bases, with 13 bases lying between them. Here the CDR3 DNA reads TGCAGCGTTGTATCAGGGGACGGCTATGGCTACACCTTC. Translating it yields CSVVSGDGYGYTF.

The chain has TRBV2 and TRBJ2-3, with D possibly being TRBD2 (5 bases). The V end was cut by 2 bases, the J end by 3 bases, with 9 bases between. Germline CDR1 is SNHLY and CDR2 is FYNNEI. This CDR3 is built from 14 residues. The CDR3 here is CASSELPGTDTQYF. For the CDR3, the DNA is TGTGCCAGCAGTGAATTGCCGGGAACAGATACGCAGTATTTT.

This clone was seen just once. The chain combines TRBV5-4 with TRBJ2-3; D is perhaps TRBD2 (5 bases). Germline V gives CDR1 SGHNT, CDR2 YYREEE (reference sequence). The germline V and J ends were trimmed by 4 bases and 0 bases, with 15 bases remaining between them. This CDR3 is 16 amino acids long. The CDR3 DNA reads TGTGCCAGCAGCCCCGGAGGCGGGTGGAGCACAGATACGCAGTATTTT. Protein sequence: CASSPGGGWSTDTQYF.

This chain joins TRBV7-8 and TRBJ2-3; possibly TRBD1 for D (5 bases). The CDR3 length is 14 residues. Germline V gives CDR1 SGHVS, CDR2 FQNEAQ. The V gene lost 1 base and the J gene lost 5 bases, with 10 bases spanning the gap. The chain's CDR3 is CASSLVAREDTQYF. The CDR3 coding sequence is TGTGCCAGCAGCTTAGTTGCCAGGGAAGATACGCAGTATTTT. Complete variable domain (other parts from reference TRBV7-8 and TRBJ2-3): GAGVSQSPRYKVAKRGQDVALRCDPISGHVSLFWYQQALGQGPEFLTYFQNEAQLDKSGLPSDRFFAERPEGSVSTLKIQRTQQEDSAVYLCASSLVAREDTQYFGPGTRLTVL.

This clone is a singleton in its sample. This chain links TRBV2 with TRBJ1-1; D unclear. The V end was cut by 4 bases, the J end by 1 base, with 7 bases between. The CDR3 extends over 13 amino acids. Germline lookup yields CDR1 SNHLY and CDR2 FYNNEI. CDR3 amino acids: CASSGRPNTEAFF. DNA for the CDR3: TGTGCCAGCAGTGGGCGTCCGAACACTGAAGCTTTCTTT.

J is TRBJ1-2 and V is TRBV7-8; D is ambiguous. This CDR3 is built from 13 residues. Germline CDR1 SGHVS, CDR2 FQNEAQ. V dropped 1 base and J dropped 4 bases, with 7 bases sitting between them. The chain's CDR3 is CASSLDTSYGYTF. The CDR3 DNA reads TGTGCCAGCAGCTTAGACACGTCCTATGGCTACACCTTC.

The V call is TRBV6-5, the J call TRBJ2-1, with D hard to call. Trimming cost V 0 bases and J 0 bases, with 9 bases left between them. Germline loops: CDR1 MNHEY, CDR2 SVGAGI. This CDR3 has 16 amino acids. The CDR3 DNA reads as TGTGCCAGCAGTTACTCTCGCCTAGGCTCCTACAATGAGCAGTTCTTC. Translated: CASSYSRLGSYNEQFF.

This chain connects TRBV7-2 to TRBJ2-5, with 7 bases identical to TRBD1. Germline CDR1 SGHTA, CDR2 FQGNSA. Trimming at V came to 6 bases and at J to 2 bases, leaving 9 bases not matched to a gene. This CDR3 is built from 15 residues. CDR3 sequence reads: CASSRGTVNQETQYF. The CDR3, as DNA: TGTGCCAGCAGTCGTGGGACAGTAAATCAAGAGACCCAGTACTTC.